The 11 T cell receptor beta chains below all came from one sample that was sequenced in a study of regulatory T cells in long-lasting Graves disease. To make TCR beta libraries, researchers used iRepertoire HTBI primers and Arm-PCR of CDR3 regions. TCRdb recomputed calls from the multiplex PCR reads with MiXCR, one row per CDR3 protein. The data show roughly 700,000 distinct CDR3 sequences, around 32% seen once. Time point in this sample: persistent/refractory GD, antithyroid drugs over 5 years with positive TRAb. The TCR library used RNA extracted from PBMCs. Sequencing was performed on peripheral blood mononuclear cells (PBMCs), taken when the disease was refractory, from a patient treated with antithyroid drugs. These TCRs come from a female donor with Graves disease.

The chain is built from TRBV7-9 and TRBJ1-5; TRBD1 agrees at 7 bases. CDR1 and CDR2 (germline): SEHNR, FQNEAQ (reference sequence). V lost 2 bases to trimming and J lost 1 base; unmatched junction nucleotides: 5. The CDR3 contains 16 residues. CDR3: CASSLYRGLSNQPQHF. The CDR3 DNA reads TGTGCCAGCAGCTTATATAGGGGGCTGAGCAATCAGCCCCAGCATTTT.

Here the CDR3 DNA reads TGCAGTGCTCCCAGATCCATCTTTAGGGACAATGCTAACTATGGCTACACCTTC. Its translation is CSAPRSIFRDNANYGYTF. V is TRBV20-1 and J is TRBJ1-2; D possibly corresponds to TRBD1 (6 bases). The CDR3 consists of 18 residues. Germline V lookup: CDR1 DFQATT, CDR2 SNEGSKA (reference sequence). V was cut by 5 bases and J by 0 bases, with 25 bases left in between.

This clonotype was observed a few times. The CDR3 protein is CASRIRGSEQYF. CDR3 DNA sequence: TGTGCCAGCAGGATAAGGGGGAGCGAGCAGTACTTC. The V call is TRBV12-3 or TRBV12-4, the J call TRBJ2-7; the D gene is possibly TRBD1 (6 bases). V lost 6 bases and J 6 bases, leaving 12 bases between the germline ends. The CDR3 consists of 12 residues.

In the case of this clonotype: With a much larger clone just one base away, this may be a read error. The V call is TRBV30, the J call TRBJ1-1, with D perhaps TRBD1 (6 bases). The CDR3 runs 13 residues. CDR1 and CDR2 (germline): GTSNPN, SVGIG (reference sequence). The CDR3 sequence: CAWSVAGVLVALF. CDR3 nucleotides: TGTGCCTGGAGTGTTGCAGGGGTCCTGGTCGCTCTCTTT.

The sample holds a few counts of this clonotype. The chain employs TRBV3-1 and TRBJ1-4, with D unclear. Germline values: CDR1 LGHDT, CDR2 YNNKEL (reference sequence). This CDR3 is 15 amino acids long. Trimming took 1 base from V and 7 from J, leaving 13 bases between them. CDR3 region: CASSQGTARGEKLFF. CDR3 bases: TGTGCCAGCAGCCAAGGCACGGCCCGGGGTGAAAAACTGTTTTTT.

The rearrangement joins TRBV19 to TRBJ2-7; TRBD1 matches at 9 bases. This CDR3 region has 14 residues. The V gene end was trimmed by 5 bases and the J gene end by 5 bases; junction bases not matched to a gene: 7. Germline CDR1 reads LNHDA; CDR2 reads SQIVND (reference sequence). Here the CDR3 DNA reads TGTGCCAGTAGTCCCAGACAGGGGGGCCACGAGCAGTACTTC. Translation gives CASSPRQGGHEQYF.

This clonotype occurred a few times. J is TRBJ1-5 and V is TRBV6-1, with D maybe TRBD1 (5 bases). V shed 7 bases and J shed 0 bases, with 13 bases lying between them. The CDR3 loop spans 15 amino acids. Germline CDR1 MNHNS, CDR2 SASEGT. The CDR3 nucleotides are TGTGCCAGCACTCAGGAGGGGTATAGCAATCAGCCCCAGCATTTT. Translation gives CASTQEGYSNQPQHF.

Many counts were recorded for this clonotype. V and J are TRBV28 and TRBJ2-7, with 10 positions matching TRBD2. From germline, CDR1 is MDHEN and CDR2 SYDVKM. This CDR3 contains 12 residues. V shed 6 bases, J shed 12 bases, and the junction held 8 bases outside the gene matches. The CDR3 coding sequence is TGTGCCAGCAGCTCCGGGACTAGCGATACGTACTTC. Amino acids: CASSSGTSDTYF.

This clonotype occurred a few times. J is TRBJ2-1 and V is TRBV6-5; D is perhaps TRBD1 or TRBD2 (5 bases each). CDR1 is MNHEY and CDR2 is SVGAGI in the germline V gene. V gave up 0 bases and J gave up 8 bases, with 14 bases separating them. CDR3 length equals 15 residues. Here the CDR3 DNA reads TGTGCCAGCAGTTACTCGAGAACGGGGCACGATGAGCAGTTCTTC. Translation: CASSYSRTGHDEQFF.

The chain combines TRBV2 with TRBJ2-1; maybe TRBD1 (6 bases). Trimming left V 3 bases short and J 4 bases short, with 10 bases between. The length of the CDR3 is 14 residues. Germline assignment: CDR1 SNHLY and CDR2 FYNNEI. As DNA, the CDR3 is TGTGCCAGCAGTGATGGGCAGGGGTACAATGAGCAGTTCTTC. Protein sequence: CASSDGQGYNEQFF.

CDR3 sequence reads: CSARDSSGPNTGELFF. As DNA, the CDR3 is TGCAGTGCTAGAGATAGCAGCGGACCGAACACCGGGGAGCTGTTTTTT. The V call is TRBV20-1, the J call TRBJ2-2; perhaps TRBD2 as D (5 bases). V was shortened by 0 bases and J by 0 bases, with 11 bases between the two germline ends. The V gene's germline CDR1 is DFQATT and CDR2 SNEGSKA (reference sequence). The CDR3 runs to 16 residues.